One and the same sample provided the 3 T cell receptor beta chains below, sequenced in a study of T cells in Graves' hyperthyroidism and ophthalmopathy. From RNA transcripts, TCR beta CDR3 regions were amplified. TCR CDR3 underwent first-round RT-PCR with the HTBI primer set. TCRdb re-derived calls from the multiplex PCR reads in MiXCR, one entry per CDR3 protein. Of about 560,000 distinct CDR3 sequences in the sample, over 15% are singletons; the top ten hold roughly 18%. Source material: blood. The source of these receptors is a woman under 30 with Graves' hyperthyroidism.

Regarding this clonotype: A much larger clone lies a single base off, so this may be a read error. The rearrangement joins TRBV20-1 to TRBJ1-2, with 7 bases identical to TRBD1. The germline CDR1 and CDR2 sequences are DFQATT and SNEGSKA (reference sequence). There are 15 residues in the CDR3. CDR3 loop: CSARDRGQFDYGSTF. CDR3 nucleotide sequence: TGCAGTGCTAGAGACCGGGGACAGTTCGATTATGGCTCCACCTTC.

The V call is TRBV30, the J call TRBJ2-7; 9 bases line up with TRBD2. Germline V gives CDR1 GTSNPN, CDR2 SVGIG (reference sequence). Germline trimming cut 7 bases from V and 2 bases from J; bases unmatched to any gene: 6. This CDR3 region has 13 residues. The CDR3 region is CASNAGGPYEQYF. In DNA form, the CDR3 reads TGTGCCTCTAACGCGGGAGGGCCCTACGAGCAGTACTTC.

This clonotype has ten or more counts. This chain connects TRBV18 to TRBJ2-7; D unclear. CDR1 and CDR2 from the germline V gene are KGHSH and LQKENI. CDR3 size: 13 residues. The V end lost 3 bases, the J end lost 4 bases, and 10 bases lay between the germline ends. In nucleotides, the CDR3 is TGTGCCAGCTCACCGGTCGAGGTATACGAGCAGTACTTC. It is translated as CASSPVEVYEQYF.